This entry lists 9 T cell receptor beta chains sequenced from one sample in a study of CD8 T cells in Susac syndrome. Random hexamers were used to reverse transcribe 0.5 to 1 ug of RNA. TCRdb used MiXCR to reprocess the immunoSEQ multiplex PCR reads, holding one entry per CDR3 protein. The sample contains 200,000 or so distinct CDR3 sequences, about 96% of which appear only once. Sequenced input: CD4+ T cells from PBMCs. The source is a human donor with multiple sclerosis.

The V and J genes are TRBV5-4 and TRBJ1-1; maybe TRBD1 (6 bases). The CDR3 is 14 residues long. The germline CDR1 and CDR2 sequences are SGHNT and YYREEE (reference sequence). V lost 0 bases, J lost 4 bases, and 10 bases lay in between. The CDR3, as DNA: TGTGCCAGCAGCTTGGCGGCGGGGGCCACTGAAGCTTTCTTT. It translates to CASSLAAGATEAFF.

The chain links TRBV5-1 to TRBJ1-1; D gene uncertain. In germline, CDR1 is SGHRS, CDR2 YFSETQ. The CDR3 is 14 amino acids. With 2 bases removed from V and 4 bases from J, the gap between germline ends came to 12 bases. CDR3 DNA sequence: TGCGCCAGCAGCTTAGGCAGGCGGGGCACTGAAGCTTTCTTT. Translating it yields CASSLGRRGTEAFF.

This chain links TRBV19 with TRBJ2-3; D uncertain. Looked up from germline, CDR1 is LNHDA and CDR2 is SQIVND (reference sequence). The CDR3 length is 14 residues. Trimming pared 3 bases from V and 0 bases from J, leaving 7 bases between. CDR3 DNA: TGTGCCAGTAGTATTCAGATCAGCACAGATACGCAGTATTTT. Amino acids: CASSIQISTDTQYF.

CDR3 region: CAWSLGKQGSQPQHF. DNA of the CDR3: TGTGCCTGGAGTTTAGGTAAACAGGGTAGTCAGCCCCAGCATTTT. The chain has TRBV30 and TRBJ1-5, with a tentative D call TRBD1 (6 bases). Germline V lookup: CDR1 GTSNPN, CDR2 SVGIG (reference sequence). Trimming took off 2 bases at V and 6 bases at J, with 17 bases between the two ends. The CDR3 is made up of 15 amino acids.

The V gene is TRBV28, the J gene TRBJ2-7; D is possibly TRBD2 (5 bases). The germline gives CDR1 MDHEN, CDR2 SYDVKM. V was shortened by 4 bases and J by 4 bases, with 14 bases between the two germline ends. This CDR3 comprises 14 residues. For the CDR3, the DNA is TGTGCCAGCAGTTCCCAAGGGCGCGGGTACGAGCAGTACTTC. As protein: CASSSQGRGYEQYF.

This sequence joins TRBV9 and TRBJ1-1, with no clear D. V was pared by 4 bases and J by 7 bases, with 14 bases between. The CDR3 totals 13 residues. Per the germline V gene, CDR1 is SGDLS and CDR2 is YYNGEE. CDR3 region: CASSTRWGSEAFF. CDR3 sequence (DNA): TGTGCCAGCAGCACACGGTGGGGTAGTGAAGCTTTCTTT.

This clonotype was detected only a few times. This chain connects TRBV30 to TRBJ2-7, with a weak D call TRBD1 (6 bases). V was cut by 0 bases and J by 2 bases, with 8 bases left in between. CDR1 is GTSNPN, CDR2 SVGIG, per germline (reference sequence). This CDR3 is 13 amino acids long. CDR3 bases: TGTGCCTGGAGTGTACAGGGTGCCTACGAGCAGTACTTC. Translation: CAWSVQGAYEQYF.

The chain uses TRBV30 and TRBJ1-2; D ambiguous. Trimming removed 0 bases at V and 7 bases at J, with 6 bases between. CDR3 length: 11 residues. Per germline, CDR1 GTSNPN and CDR2 SVGIG (reference sequence). The CDR3 sequence: CAWSVGPGYTF. The CDR3 DNA reads TGTGCCTGGAGTGTAGGCCCTGGCTACACCTTC. Combining the CDR3 with reference TRBV30 and TRBJ1-2 gives the whole variable domain SQTIHQWPATLVQPVGSPLSLECTVEGTSNPNLYWYRQAAGRGLQLLFYSVGIGQISSEVPQNLSASRPQDRQFILSSKKLLLSDSGFYLCAWSVGPGYTFGSGTRLTVV.

The chain couples TRBV29-1 to TRBJ1-1; D gene uncertain. V was cut by 7 bases and J by 0 bases, with 18 bases left in between. Germline V gives CDR1 SQVTM, CDR2 ANQGSEA. The CDR3 covers 15 residues. CDR3 in DNA: TGCAGCGGCCAGGCCGGGTGGGGAATGAACACTGAAGCTTTCTTT. Protein: CSGQAGWGMNTEAFF.